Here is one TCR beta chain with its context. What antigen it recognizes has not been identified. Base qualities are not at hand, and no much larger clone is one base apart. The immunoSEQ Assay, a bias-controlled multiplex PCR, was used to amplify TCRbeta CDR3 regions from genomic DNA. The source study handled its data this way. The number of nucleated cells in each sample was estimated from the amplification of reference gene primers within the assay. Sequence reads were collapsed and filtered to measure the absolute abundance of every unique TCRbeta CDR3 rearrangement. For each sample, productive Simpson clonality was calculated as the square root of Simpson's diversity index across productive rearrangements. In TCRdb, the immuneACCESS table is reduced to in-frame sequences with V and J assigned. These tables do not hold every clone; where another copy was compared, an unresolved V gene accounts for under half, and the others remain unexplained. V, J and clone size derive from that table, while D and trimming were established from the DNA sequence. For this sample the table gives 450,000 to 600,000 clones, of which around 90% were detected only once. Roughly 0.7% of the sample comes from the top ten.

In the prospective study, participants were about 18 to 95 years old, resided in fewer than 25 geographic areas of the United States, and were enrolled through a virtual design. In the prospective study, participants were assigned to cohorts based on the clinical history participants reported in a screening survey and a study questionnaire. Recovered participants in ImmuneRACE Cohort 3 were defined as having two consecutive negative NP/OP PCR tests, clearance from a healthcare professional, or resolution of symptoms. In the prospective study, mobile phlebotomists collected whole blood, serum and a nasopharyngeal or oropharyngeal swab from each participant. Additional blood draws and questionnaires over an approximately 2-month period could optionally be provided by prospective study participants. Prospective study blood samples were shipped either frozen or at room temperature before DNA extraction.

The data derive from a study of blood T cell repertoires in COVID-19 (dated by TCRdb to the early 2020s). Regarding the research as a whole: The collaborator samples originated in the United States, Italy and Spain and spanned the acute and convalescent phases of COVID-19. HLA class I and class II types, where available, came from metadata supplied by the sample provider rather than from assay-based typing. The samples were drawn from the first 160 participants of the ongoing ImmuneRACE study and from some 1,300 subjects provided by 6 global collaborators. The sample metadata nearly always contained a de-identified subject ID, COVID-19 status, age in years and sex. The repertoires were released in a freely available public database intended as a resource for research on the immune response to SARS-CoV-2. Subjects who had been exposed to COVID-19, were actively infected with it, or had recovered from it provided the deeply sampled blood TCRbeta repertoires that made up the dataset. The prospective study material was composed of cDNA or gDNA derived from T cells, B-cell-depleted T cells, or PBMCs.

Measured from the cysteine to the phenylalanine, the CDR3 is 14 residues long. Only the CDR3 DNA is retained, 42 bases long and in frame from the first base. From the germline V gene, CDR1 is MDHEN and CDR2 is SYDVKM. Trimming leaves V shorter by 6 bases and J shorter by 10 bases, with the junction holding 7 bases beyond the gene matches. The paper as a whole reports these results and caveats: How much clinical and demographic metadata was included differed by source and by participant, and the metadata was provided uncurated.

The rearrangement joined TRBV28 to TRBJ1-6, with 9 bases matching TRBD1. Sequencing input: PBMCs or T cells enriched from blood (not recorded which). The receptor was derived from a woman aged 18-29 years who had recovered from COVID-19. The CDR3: CASSRTGAVSPLHF. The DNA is TGTGCCAGCAGCCGGACAGGGGCGGTATCACCCCTCCACTTT. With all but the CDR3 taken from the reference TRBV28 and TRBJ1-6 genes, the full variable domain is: DVKVTQSSRYLVKRTGEKVFLECVQDMDHENMFWYRQDPGLGLRLIYFSYDVKMKEKGDIPEGYSVSREKKERFSLILESASTNQTSMYLCASSRTGAVSPLHFGNGTRLTVT.